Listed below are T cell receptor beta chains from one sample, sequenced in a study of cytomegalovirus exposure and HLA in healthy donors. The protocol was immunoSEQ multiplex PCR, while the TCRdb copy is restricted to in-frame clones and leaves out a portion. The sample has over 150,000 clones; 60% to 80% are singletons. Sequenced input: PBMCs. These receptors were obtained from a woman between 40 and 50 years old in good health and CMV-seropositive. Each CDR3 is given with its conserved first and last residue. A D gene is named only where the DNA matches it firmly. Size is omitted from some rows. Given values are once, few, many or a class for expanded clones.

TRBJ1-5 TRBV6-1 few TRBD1 TGTGCCAGTAGGGACAGGGAGGGTCAGCCCCAGCATTTT CASRDREGQPQHF
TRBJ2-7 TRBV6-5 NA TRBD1 TGTGCCAGCAGCCTCTCCGGGACAGGAACCTACGAGCAGTACTTC CASSLSGTGTYEQYF
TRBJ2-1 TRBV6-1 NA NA TGTGCCAGTACAACCCCACTAGTACACAATGAGCAGTTCTTC CASTTPLVHNEQFF
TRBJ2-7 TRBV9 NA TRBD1 TGTGCCAGCAGCGAGGGGCAGGGGGCCGCCGAGCAGTACTTC CASSEGQGAAEQYF
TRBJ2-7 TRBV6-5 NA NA TGTGCCAGCAGAAACCGAGGACAGAGGAACGAGCAGTACTTC CASRNRGQRNEQYF
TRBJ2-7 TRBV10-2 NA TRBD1 TGCGCCAGCAGTCGACAGGGCTACGAGCAGTACTTC CASSRQGYEQYF
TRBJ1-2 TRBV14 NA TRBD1 TGTGCCAGCAGCCAAGATGGGACAGGGAAACGGGGCTATGGCTACACCTTC CASSQDGTGKRGYGYTF
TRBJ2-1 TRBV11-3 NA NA TGTGCCAGCAGCTTAGTTGGCGGGTCGGCGGGCTACAATGAGCAGTTCTTC CASSLVGGSAGYNEQFF
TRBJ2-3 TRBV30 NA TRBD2 TGTGCCTGGAGTGGCGGACTAGCGGCAAGCACAGATACGCAGTATTTT CAWSGGLAASTDTQYF
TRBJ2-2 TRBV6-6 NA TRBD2 TGTGCCAGCAGTCCCGGGACTAGCGGGGGAGGCGGGGAGCTGTTTTTT CASSPGTSGGGGELFF
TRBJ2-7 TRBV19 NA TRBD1 TGTGCCAGTAGTACCAGCCATGGACAGGACTACGAGCAGTACTTC CASSTSHGQDYEQYF
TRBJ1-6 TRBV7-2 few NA TGTGCCAGCAGCTTACAGGTTTTCTATAATTCACCCCTCCACTTT CASSLQVFYNSPLHF
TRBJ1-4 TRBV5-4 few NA TGTGCCAGCAGCTTCGGGGGGACTAATGAAAAACTGTTTTTT CASSFGGTNEKLFF
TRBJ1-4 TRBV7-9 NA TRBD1 TGTGCCAGCAGCTACAGACAGGGAATATCTGAAAAACTGTTTTTT CASSYRQGISEKLFF
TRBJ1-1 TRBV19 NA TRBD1 TGTGCCAGTAGTAGGGACAGTGGGACTGAAGCTTTCTTT CASSRDSGTEAFF
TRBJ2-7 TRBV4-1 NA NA TGCGCCAGCAGCCAAGCTCCCGTCTACGAGCAGTACTTC CASSQAPVYEQYF
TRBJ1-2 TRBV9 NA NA TGTGCCAGCAGCTCGTGGGATAGGGGTGGCTACACCTTC CASSSWDRGGYTF
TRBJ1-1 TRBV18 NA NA TGTGCCAGCTCACCACCGTGGGGCAACACTGAAGCTTTCTTT CASSPPWGNTEAFF
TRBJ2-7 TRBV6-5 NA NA TGTGCCAGCAGTTACTCGTCTCTCCCAAGAGCCTACGAGCAGTACTTC CASSYSSLPRAYEQYF
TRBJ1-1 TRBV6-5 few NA TGTGCCAGCTGGAGGACAGAACTATTGAACACTGAAGCTTTCTTT CASWRTELLNTEAFF
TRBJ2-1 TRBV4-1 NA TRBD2 TGCGCCAGCAGCCAATATGTATTAGCGGGAGTTCCCTACAATGAGCAGTTCTTC CASSQYVLAGVPYNEQFF
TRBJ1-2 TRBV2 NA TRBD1 TGTGCCAGCAGAAGACAGGGGAACTATGGCTACACCTTC CASRRQGNYGYTF
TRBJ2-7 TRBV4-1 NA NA TGCGCCAGCAGCCAAGATCCCCGCGGGACAGACTCCTACGAGCAGTACTTC CASSQDPRGTDSYEQYF
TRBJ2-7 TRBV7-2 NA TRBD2 TGTGCCAGCAGCTTGGGGGGACTAGTCTCCTACGAGCAGTACTTC CASSLGGLVSYEQYF
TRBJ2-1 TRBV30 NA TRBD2 TGTGCCTGGACTGGGGAGGGCTTCTCCTACAATGAGCAGTTCTTC CAWTGEGFSYNEQFF
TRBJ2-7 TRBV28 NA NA TGTGCCAGCCGTTCGGGGTTGGGGGAGCAGTACTTC CASRSGLGEQYF
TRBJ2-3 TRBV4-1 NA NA TGCGCCAGCAGCCAAGTACCGACAGGGACTAGCACAGATACGCAGTATTTT CASSQVPTGTSTDTQYF
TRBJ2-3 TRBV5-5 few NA TGTGCCAGCAGCTTAGTAGTCTGGGCCAGCACAGATACGCAGTATTTT CASSLVVWASTDTQYF
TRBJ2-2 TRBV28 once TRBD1 TGTGCCAGCAGTTTATCTACTCCGGGACAGGGTCGTTCGGGGGAGCTGTTTTTT CASSLSTPGQGRSGELFF
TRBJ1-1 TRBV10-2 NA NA TGCGCCAGCAGTGAGGGGGGGTTTGAAGCTTTCTTT CASSEGGFEAFF
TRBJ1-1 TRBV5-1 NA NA TGCGCCAGCAGCTCCCTGGTAGGGGGTATCTCTGAAGCTTTCTTT CASSSLVGGISEAFF
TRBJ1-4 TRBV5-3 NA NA TGTGCCAGAAGCTACCAATTAGAGGGAAAACTGTTTTTT CARSYQLEGKLFF
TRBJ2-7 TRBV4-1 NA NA TGCGCCAGCAGCCAAGGGCCCACAGGTCCCGACGAGCAGTACTTC CASSQGPTGPDEQYF
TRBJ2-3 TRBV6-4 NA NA TGTGCCAGCAGTGACTCGGGGGGAGGAACAGATACGCAGTATTTT CASSDSGGGTDTQYF
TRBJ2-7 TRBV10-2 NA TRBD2 TGCGCCAGCAGTGACACAGCAAGGACTAGCGGGATCTACGAGCAGTACTTC CASSDTARTSGIYEQYF
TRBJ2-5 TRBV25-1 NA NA TGTGCCAGCAGTGGTGACACAGTCAGGACCCAGTACTTC CASSGDTVRTQYF
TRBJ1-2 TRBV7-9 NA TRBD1 TGTGCCAGCAGCACGACAGGGAGTGGCTATGGCTACACCTTC CASSTTGSGYGYTF
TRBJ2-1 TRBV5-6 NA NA TGTGCCAGCAGCTTGGCGGACCAGGGGTGGGATGAGCAGTTCTTC CASSLADQGWDEQFF